This is a list of T cell receptor beta chains from one sample in a study of T-cell memory formation after mild COVID-19. MiXCR, applied by TCRdb to the 5' RACE reads, yields one record per CDR3 protein. The sample holds tens of thousands of distinct CDR3 sequences, approximately 14% seen once. Material for sequencing was PBMCs or a T cell subset sorted from them (not recorded which). These receptors originate from an adult woman who had mild COVID-19 (a few samples of this study predate the infection). Cell type and time point are not known. CDR3s include the opening cysteine and the closing phenylalanine or tryptophan. Each record gives: D gene, CDR3 length, V gene, clone size, J gene, CDR3 protein, CDR3 DNA. A D gene is named only where the DNA matches it firmly. Part of the rows lack a size; the others show once, few, many or a class for expanded clones.

d_call: NA
cdr3_length: 15
v_call: TRBV12-3/TRBV12-4
clone_size: NA
j_call: TRBJ2-3
cdr3_aa: CASSFSGEGRDTQYF
cdr3_nt: TGTGCCAGCAGTTTTAGTGGAGAGGGAAGGGATACGCAGTATTTT

d_call: NA
cdr3_length: 14
v_call: TRBV7-6
clone_size: many
j_call: TRBJ2-7
cdr3_aa: CASSQTASSYEQYF
cdr3_nt: TGTGCCAGCAGCCAGACAGCTAGCTCCTACGAGCAGTACTTC

d_call: NA
cdr3_length: 14
v_call: TRBV5-1
clone_size: NA
j_call: TRBJ2-2
cdr3_aa: CASSLVGSTGELFF
cdr3_nt: TGCGCCAGCAGCTTGGTGGGGAGCACCGGGGAGCTGTTTTTT

d_call: NA
cdr3_length: 14
v_call: TRBV25-1
clone_size: NA
j_call: TRBJ1-1
cdr3_aa: CASSESRGNTEAFF
cdr3_nt: TGTGCCAGCAGTGAGTCGAGGGGGAACACTGAAGCTTTCTTT

d_call: TRBD1
cdr3_length: 14
v_call: TRBV7-2
clone_size: few
j_call: TRBJ1-1
cdr3_aa: CASSLGDRATEAFF
cdr3_nt: TGTGCCAGCAGCTTAGGGGACAGGGCCACTGAAGCTTTCTTT

d_call: NA
cdr3_length: 12
v_call: TRBV4-1
clone_size: NA
j_call: TRBJ1-5
cdr3_aa: CASSGGNQPQHF
cdr3_nt: TGCGCCAGCAGCGGAGGGAATCAGCCCCAGCATTTT

d_call: NA
cdr3_length: 13
v_call: TRBV4-3
clone_size: few
j_call: TRBJ1-2
cdr3_aa: CASSPGSGYGYTF
cdr3_nt: TGCGCCAGCAGCCCGGGTTCAGGTTATGGCTACACCTTC

d_call: NA
cdr3_length: 16
v_call: TRBV29-1
clone_size: NA
j_call: TRBJ2-7
cdr3_aa: CSVEEGVAGPSYEQYF
cdr3_nt: TGCAGCGTTGAAGAAGGAGTGGCAGGGCCTTCCTACGAGCAGTACTTC

d_call: TRBD2
cdr3_length: 16
v_call: TRBV7-9
clone_size: few
j_call: TRBJ2-3
cdr3_aa: CASSLRGAGTTDTQYF
cdr3_nt: TGTGCCAGCAGCTTACGGGGAGCGGGGACCACAGATACGCAGTATTTT

d_call: NA
cdr3_length: 14
v_call: TRBV12-3/TRBV12-4
clone_size: few
j_call: TRBJ2-7
cdr3_aa: CASAPGAGPYEQYF
cdr3_nt: TGTGCCAGCGCACCCGGGGCGGGACCCTACGAGCAGTACTTC

d_call: TRBD1
cdr3_length: 17
v_call: TRBV7-9
clone_size: NA
j_call: TRBJ2-6
cdr3_aa: CASSTTGGAGGANVLTF
cdr3_nt: TGTGCCAGCAGCACTACAGGGGGCGCTGGTGGGGCCAACGTCCTGACTTTC

d_call: NA
cdr3_length: 13
v_call: TRBV7-6
clone_size: NA
j_call: TRBJ2-5
cdr3_aa: CASRSWTPETQYF
cdr3_nt: TGTGCCAGCCGCTCGTGGACCCCAGAGACCCAGTACTTC

d_call: TRBD2
cdr3_length: 16
v_call: TRBV7-6
clone_size: NA
j_call: TRBJ2-3
cdr3_aa: CASSLGPSGSTDTQYF
cdr3_nt: TGTGCCAGCAGCTTAGGCCCTAGCGGTAGCACAGATACGCAGTATTTT

d_call: NA
cdr3_length: 14
v_call: TRBV7-2
clone_size: NA
j_call: TRBJ2-5
cdr3_aa: CASSYGPVQETQYF
cdr3_nt: TGTGCCAGCAGTTACGGACCAGTCCAAGAGACCCAGTACTTC

d_call: NA
cdr3_length: 15
v_call: TRBV5-1
clone_size: NA
j_call: TRBJ2-5
cdr3_aa: CASSLGLGDLETQYF
cdr3_nt: TGCGCCAGCAGCTTGGGGCTGGGGGACCTGGAGACCCAGTACTTC

d_call: NA
cdr3_length: 14
v_call: TRBV5-1
clone_size: NA
j_call: TRBJ2-7
cdr3_aa: CASSLYELTHEQYF
cdr3_nt: TGCGCCAGCAGCTTGTACGAACTGACGCACGAGCAGTACTTC

d_call: NA
cdr3_length: 15
v_call: TRBV19
clone_size: NA
j_call: TRBJ2-1
cdr3_aa: CASSSIGSSYNEQFF
cdr3_nt: TGTGCCAGTAGTAGCATCGGCAGCTCCTACAATGAGCAGTTCTTC

d_call: TRBD1
cdr3_length: 13
v_call: TRBV20-1
clone_size: few
j_call: TRBJ2-1
cdr3_aa: CSARNFQGDEQFF
cdr3_nt: TGCAGTGCTAGAAACTTCCAGGGGGATGAGCAGTTCTTC

d_call: TRBD2
cdr3_length: 16
v_call: TRBV9
clone_size: few
j_call: TRBJ2-5
cdr3_aa: CASSYGTSENQETQYF
cdr3_nt: TGTGCCAGCAGTTATGGGACTAGCGAGAATCAAGAGACCCAGTACTTC

d_call: TRBD1
cdr3_length: 16
v_call: TRBV15
clone_size: few
j_call: TRBJ2-7
cdr3_aa: CATKAESTGSVKEQYF
cdr3_nt: TGTGCCACCAAGGCGGAATCGACAGGGAGTGTCAAGGAGCAGTACTTC

d_call: TRBD2
cdr3_length: 14
v_call: TRBV20-1
clone_size: few
j_call: TRBJ2-1
cdr3_aa: CSASLAGGPYEQFF
cdr3_nt: TGCAGTGCTAGCCTAGCGGGGGGGCCCTATGAGCAGTTCTTC

d_call: TRBD2
cdr3_length: 13
v_call: TRBV27
clone_size: NA
j_call: TRBJ2-3
cdr3_aa: CASRGGMTDTQYF
cdr3_nt: TGTGCCAGCAGGGGGGGGATGACAGATACGCAGTATTTT

d_call: TRBD1
cdr3_length: 14
v_call: TRBV7-9
clone_size: many
j_call: TRBJ2-1
cdr3_aa: CASRAGQGRNEQFF
cdr3_nt: TGTGCCAGCAGAGCGGGACAGGGGAGGAATGAGCAGTTCTTC

d_call: NA
cdr3_length: 14
v_call: TRBV7-3
clone_size: few
j_call: TRBJ2-1
cdr3_aa: CASSLGLDKNEQFF
cdr3_nt: TGTGCCAGCAGCTTGGGACTGGACAAGAATGAGCAGTTCTTC

d_call: TRBD2
cdr3_length: 18
v_call: TRBV3-1
clone_size: NA
j_call: TRBJ2-3
cdr3_aa: CASSQPVTSAEGTDTQYF
cdr3_nt: TGTGCCAGCAGCCAACCTGTGACTAGCGCGGAGGGCACAGATACGCAGTATTTT

d_call: TRBD2
cdr3_length: 15
v_call: TRBV5-1
clone_size: few
j_call: TRBJ2-1
cdr3_aa: CASSGGRGANNEQFF
cdr3_nt: TGCGCCAGCTCCGGGGGGCGGGGGGCAAACAATGAGCAGTTCTTC

d_call: NA
cdr3_length: 15
v_call: TRBV25-1
clone_size: NA
j_call: TRBJ2-1
cdr3_aa: CASSEFGSMDNEQFF
cdr3_nt: TGTGCCAGCAGTGAATTCGGTAGCATGGACAATGAGCAGTTCTTC

d_call: TRBD1
cdr3_length: 14
v_call: TRBV12-3/TRBV12-4
clone_size: few
j_call: TRBJ2-5
cdr3_aa: CASSLTGGVETQYF
cdr3_nt: TGTGCCAGCAGTTTAACAGGGGGCGTCGAGACCCAGTACTTC

d_call: NA
cdr3_length: 13
v_call: TRBV29-1
clone_size: once
j_call: TRBJ2-1
cdr3_aa: CSAFGTAYNEQFF
cdr3_nt: TGCAGCGCTTTCGGGACCGCGTACAATGAGCAGTTCTTC

d_call: NA
cdr3_length: 14
v_call: TRBV7-9
clone_size: NA
j_call: TRBJ1-1
cdr3_aa: CASSLGGRTRAAFF
cdr3_nt: TGTGCCAGCAGCTTAGGGGGCCGTACGAGGGCGGCTTTCTTT

d_call: NA
cdr3_length: 17
v_call: TRBV9
clone_size: NA
j_call: TRBJ1-3
cdr3_aa: CASSVADGRSSGNTIYF
cdr3_nt: TGTGCCAGCAGCGTAGCAGACGGCCGATCCTCTGGAAACACCATATATTTT

d_call: NA
cdr3_length: 16
v_call: TRBV5-4
clone_size: once
j_call: TRBJ2-3
cdr3_aa: CASSLAIGGYTDTQYF
cdr3_nt: TGTGCCAGCAGCTTGGCGATCGGGGGCTACACAGATACGCAGTATTTT

d_call: NA
cdr3_length: 15
v_call: TRBV18
clone_size: NA
j_call: TRBJ1-2
cdr3_aa: CASSPPVGLFHGQTF
cdr3_nt: TGTGCCAGCTCACCACCCGTGGGCCTCTTCCATGGCCAAACCTTC

d_call: NA
cdr3_length: 13
v_call: TRBV24-1
clone_size: NA
j_call: TRBJ2-3
cdr3_aa: CATSRAQTDTQYF
cdr3_nt: TGTGCCACTTCTAGGGCACAGACAGATACGCAGTATTTT

d_call: NA
cdr3_length: 11
v_call: TRBV7-2
clone_size: NA
j_call: TRBJ2-5
cdr3_aa: CASSSKKTQYF
cdr3_nt: TGTGCCAGCAGCTCGAAAAAGACCCAGTACTTC

d_call: NA
cdr3_length: 15
v_call: TRBV12-1
clone_size: many
j_call: TRBJ2-1
cdr3_aa: CARGLAGPSYNEQFF
cdr3_nt: TGTGCCAGAGGACTAGCGGGACCCTCCTACAATGAGCAGTTCTTC

d_call: NA
cdr3_length: 14
v_call: TRBV11-2
clone_size: few
j_call: TRBJ2-7
cdr3_aa: CASSYYTGAYEQYF
cdr3_nt: TGTGCCAGCAGCTACTATACGGGGGCCTACGAGCAGTACTTC

d_call: TRBD2
cdr3_length: 14
v_call: TRBV3-1
clone_size: few
j_call: TRBJ2-7
cdr3_aa: CASSPLSGGYEQYF
cdr3_nt: TGTGCCAGCAGCCCACTAAGCGGGGGGTACGAGCAGTACTTC

d_call: NA
cdr3_length: 14
v_call: TRBV27
clone_size: NA
j_call: TRBJ2-1
cdr3_aa: CASSLWPGALGQFF
cdr3_nt: TGTGCCAGCAGTTTATGGCCGGGGGCGCTTGGGCAGTTCTTC

d_call: NA
cdr3_length: 15
v_call: TRBV7-9
clone_size: NA
j_call: TRBJ2-5
cdr3_aa: CASSYPLGGRETQYF
cdr3_nt: TGTGCCAGCAGCTACCCGTTGGGGGGGCGAGAGACCCAGTACTTC

d_call: TRBD1
cdr3_length: 19
v_call: TRBV4-1
clone_size: few
j_call: TRBJ2-5
cdr3_aa: CASSQDGSGGVESQETQYF
cdr3_nt: TGCGCCAGCAGCCAAGACGGATCAGGGGGCGTAGAAAGCCAAGAGACCCAGTACTTC

d_call: NA
cdr3_length: 14
v_call: TRBV4-1
clone_size: NA
j_call: TRBJ1-1
cdr3_aa: CASSPPVGVTEAFF
cdr3_nt: TGCGCCAGCAGCCCGCCGGTGGGGGTCACTGAAGCTTTCTTT

d_call: TRBD2
cdr3_length: 14
v_call: TRBV2
clone_size: NA
j_call: TRBJ2-1
cdr3_aa: CASTPGLAVPEQFF
cdr3_nt: TGTGCCAGCACCCCGGGACTAGCGGTTCCAGAGCAGTTCTTC

d_call: NA
cdr3_length: 15
v_call: TRBV6-1
clone_size: NA
j_call: TRBJ1-1
cdr3_aa: CASSEWPEVGTEAFF
cdr3_nt: TGTGCCAGCAGTGAATGGCCGGAGGTGGGCACTGAAGCTTTCTTT

d_call: TRBD2
cdr3_length: 19
v_call: TRBV7-2
clone_size: few
j_call: TRBJ2-1
cdr3_aa: CASSFMASGRGSSYNEQFF
cdr3_nt: TGTGCCAGCAGCTTTATGGCTAGCGGGAGGGGGAGCTCCTACAATGAGCAGTTCTTC

d_call: NA
cdr3_length: 14
v_call: TRBV11-2
clone_size: NA
j_call: TRBJ1-1
cdr3_aa: CASSSSPTGYEAFF
cdr3_nt: TGTGCCAGCAGCTCTAGTCCTACAGGGTATGAAGCTTTCTTT

d_call: NA
cdr3_length: 13
v_call: TRBV20-1
clone_size: few
j_call: TRBJ2-7
cdr3_aa: CSGTTLHTYEQYF
cdr3_nt: TGCAGTGGAACGACTCTTCACACCTACGAGCAGTACTTC

d_call: NA
cdr3_length: 16
v_call: TRBV6-1
clone_size: NA
j_call: TRBJ2-7
cdr3_aa: CASSEPRWGIPYEQYF
cdr3_nt: TGTGCCAGCAGTGAACCGCGGTGGGGGATCCCCTACGAGCAGTACTTC

d_call: TRBD2
cdr3_length: 13
v_call: TRBV2
clone_size: few
j_call: TRBJ2-7
cdr3_aa: CASKSGGGYEQYF
cdr3_nt: TGTGCCAGCAAGAGCGGGGGAGGCTACGAGCAGTACTTC

d_call: NA
cdr3_length: 13
v_call: TRBV12-3/TRBV12-4
clone_size: NA
j_call: TRBJ1-5
cdr3_aa: CASSRTEEQPQHF
cdr3_nt: TGTGCCAGCAGTCGGACGGAGGAACAGCCCCAGCATTTT

d_call: TRBD2
cdr3_length: 15
v_call: TRBV7-2
clone_size: many
j_call: TRBJ2-7
cdr3_aa: CASSLDAGGPGEQYF
cdr3_nt: TGTGCCAGCAGCTTGGACGCGGGAGGGCCCGGGGAGCAGTACTTC

d_call: TRBD1
cdr3_length: 17
v_call: TRBV5-6
clone_size: few
j_call: TRBJ1-4
cdr3_aa: CASSRALDRALYEKLFF
cdr3_nt: TGTGCCAGCAGCCGCGCCCTAGACAGGGCCCTATACGAAAAACTGTTTTTT

d_call: NA
cdr3_length: 13
v_call: TRBV7-3
clone_size: NA
j_call: TRBJ2-7
cdr3_aa: CASSLGDHYEQYF
cdr3_nt: TGTGCCAGCAGCTTAGGGGACCACTACGAGCAGTACTTC

d_call: TRBD2
cdr3_length: 14
v_call: TRBV19
clone_size: few
j_call: TRBJ2-3
cdr3_aa: CASSTSGGTDTQYF
cdr3_nt: TGTGCCAGTTCTACTAGCGGCGGCACAGATACGCAGTATTTT

d_call: NA
cdr3_length: 13
v_call: TRBV20-1
clone_size: few
j_call: TRBJ1-1
cdr3_aa: CSAREGLIGEAFF
cdr3_nt: TGCAGTGCTAGAGAGGGGCTGATCGGTGAAGCTTTCTTT

d_call: NA
cdr3_length: 12
v_call: TRBV20-1
clone_size: few
j_call: TRBJ2-1
cdr3_aa: CSARAPSGEQFF
cdr3_nt: TGCAGTGCTAGGGCCCCCAGCGGTGAGCAGTTCTTC

d_call: NA
cdr3_length: 10
v_call: TRBV29-1
clone_size: many
j_call: TRBJ1-1
cdr3_aa: CSVLLWGAFF
cdr3_nt: TGCAGCGTTCTGCTCTGGGGAGCTTTCTTT

d_call: NA
cdr3_length: 15
v_call: TRBV5-1
clone_size: NA
j_call: TRBJ2-5
cdr3_aa: CASSLDYQTQETQYF
cdr3_nt: TGCGCCAGCAGCTTGGACTACCAAACCCAAGAGACCCAGTACTTC

d_call: NA
cdr3_length: 14
v_call: TRBV27
clone_size: NA
j_call: TRBJ1-4
cdr3_aa: CASSFQGRGEKLFF
cdr3_nt: TGTGCCAGCAGTTTTCAGGGTCGGGGGGAAAAACTGTTTTTT